A selection of T cell receptor beta chains follows, all from one sample in a study of neurological immune-mediated disorders. TCRdb independently ran MiXCR on the 5' RACE reads; one entry per CDR3 protein. The data show 55,000 to 70,000 distinct CDR3 sequences, about an eighth seen once. Sequenced: PBMCs. The receptors come from a man in his 60s in good health. CDR3s include the opening cysteine and the closing phenylalanine or tryptophan. Fields, in order: D gene, J gene, V gene, clone size, CDR3 DNA, CDR3 protein. The D gene is left open where the match is weak. Part of the rows lack a size; the others show once, few, many or a class for expanded clones.

d_gene: -
j_gene: TRBJ1-6
v_gene: TRBV20-1
abundance: many
CDR3nt: TGCAGTGCTAGAGATCAGAGGGGGACGAGCTCCTATAATTCACCCCTCCACTTT
CDR3aa: CSARDQRGTSSYNSPLHF

d_gene: -
j_gene: TRBJ1-1
v_gene: TRBV4-3
abundance: many
CDR3nt: TGCGCCAGCAGCCAAGTAGACGGAGCAGCTTTCTTT
CDR3aa: CASSQVDGAAFF

d_gene: TRBD1
j_gene: TRBJ1-2
v_gene: TRBV27
abundance: many
CDR3nt: TGTGCCAGCAGCACGACAGGGTTGATTCTCGATGGCTACACCTTC
CDR3aa: CASSTTGLILDGYTF

d_gene: -
j_gene: TRBJ2-1
v_gene: TRBV29-1
abundance: many
CDR3nt: TGCAGCGTCGATGTTACGATCGGGCAGTTCTTC
CDR3aa: CSVDVTIGQFF

d_gene: -
j_gene: TRBJ1-1
v_gene: TRBV7-3
abundance: -
CDR3nt: TGTGCCAGAAGCTTGACGACAGAGATGGGCACTGACGCTTTCTTT
CDR3aa: CARSLTTEMGTDAFF

d_gene: TRBD2
j_gene: TRBJ2-2
v_gene: TRBV6-6
abundance: many
CDR3nt: TGTGCCAGCAGCTGGGGGGGGTCCAACACCGGGGAGCTGTTTTTT
CDR3aa: CASSWGGSNTGELFF

d_gene: -
j_gene: TRBJ1-3
v_gene: TRBV6-2/TRBV6-3
abundance: many
CDR3nt: TGTGCCAGCAGGCAAAGAGGGACTCACAGCTCTGGAAACACCATATATTTT
CDR3aa: CASRQRGTHSSGNTIYF

d_gene: TRBD1
j_gene: TRBJ2-7
v_gene: TRBV10-3
abundance: many
CDR3nt: TGTGCCATCAGCCGGACAGGCTACGAGCAGTACTTC
CDR3aa: CAISRTGYEQYF

d_gene: TRBD1
j_gene: TRBJ1-2
v_gene: TRBV20-1
abundance: many
CDR3nt: TGCAGTGCTAGACGGGACAGGGTCTATGGCTACACCTTC
CDR3aa: CSARRDRVYGYTF

d_gene: -
j_gene: TRBJ2-3
v_gene: TRBV6-6
abundance: many
CDR3nt: TGTGCCAGCAGTACGGGTGGGAGCGCAGATACGCAGTATTTT
CDR3aa: CASSTGGSADTQYF

d_gene: TRBD1
j_gene: TRBJ1-6
v_gene: TRBV19
abundance: -
CDR3nt: TGTGCCAGTACCCCGACAGGGCTGTATAATTCACCCCTCCACTTT
CDR3aa: CASTPTGLYNSPLHF

d_gene: -
j_gene: TRBJ2-1
v_gene: TRBV6-5
abundance: many
CDR3nt: TGTGCCAGCAGTTCATCCGAGAGCTCCTACAATGAGCAGTTCTTC
CDR3aa: CASSSSESSYNEQFF

d_gene: -
j_gene: TRBJ1-1
v_gene: TRBV7-2
abundance: many
CDR3nt: TGTGCCAGCAGCCGATCGATAAGCATGAACACTGAAGCTTTCTTT
CDR3aa: CASSRSISMNTEAFF

d_gene: TRBD1
j_gene: TRBJ2-2
v_gene: TRBV12-3/TRBV12-4
abundance: many
CDR3nt: TGTGCCAGCAGCCCACCTACAGGGGCCGGGGAGCTGTTTTTT
CDR3aa: CASSPPTGAGELFF

d_gene: TRBD2
j_gene: TRBJ2-1
v_gene: TRBV12-3/TRBV12-4
abundance: many
CDR3nt: TGTGCCAGCACACTAGCGGGGGGCCCCTACAATGAGCAGTTCTTC
CDR3aa: CASTLAGGPYNEQFF

d_gene: -
j_gene: TRBJ2-5
v_gene: TRBV7-3
abundance: many
CDR3nt: TGTGCCAGCAGCTTACAGGGCCTGGGGGAAGAGACCCAGTACTTC
CDR3aa: CASSLQGLGEETQYF

d_gene: -
j_gene: TRBJ1-1
v_gene: TRBV20-1
abundance: many
CDR3nt: TGCAGTGCTCCGACATCCTACACTGAAGCTTTCTTT
CDR3aa: CSAPTSYTEAFF

d_gene: TRBD2
j_gene: TRBJ2-1
v_gene: TRBV20-1
abundance: many
CDR3nt: TGCAGTGCCCCAAGGCCTAGCGGACACAATGAGCAGTTCTTC
CDR3aa: CSAPRPSGHNEQFF

d_gene: TRBD1
j_gene: TRBJ1-1
v_gene: TRBV7-6
abundance: -
CDR3nt: TGTGCCAGCAGCCCCCGGACAGGGAAAAACCCTGAAGCTTTCTTT
CDR3aa: CASSPRTGKNPEAFF

d_gene: -
j_gene: TRBJ1-1
v_gene: TRBV7-3
abundance: many
CDR3nt: TGTGCCAGCAGCTTAGGTCACGGGGGGGGCACTGAAGCTTTCTTT
CDR3aa: CASSLGHGGGTEAFF

d_gene: TRBD2
j_gene: TRBJ2-5
v_gene: TRBV20-1
abundance: many
CDR3nt: TGCAGTGCTAGTGGCGGGGGGGCCAGAGAGACCCAGTACTTC
CDR3aa: CSASGGGARETQYF

d_gene: -
j_gene: TRBJ1-5
v_gene: TRBV12-3/TRBV12-4
abundance: many
CDR3nt: TGTGCCAGTCTCCCCGGGGGCCGAAATCAGCCCCAGCATTTT
CDR3aa: CASLPGGRNQPQHF

d_gene: -
j_gene: TRBJ2-5
v_gene: TRBV7-2
abundance: many
CDR3nt: TGTGCCAGCAGCTTCGGAAAGGGGTGGGAGACCCAGTACTTC
CDR3aa: CASSFGKGWETQYF

d_gene: -
j_gene: TRBJ1-1
v_gene: TRBV7-2
abundance: many
CDR3nt: TGTGCCAGCAGCTTGGGGGACGGGGTAGGGAACACTGAAGCTTTCTTT
CDR3aa: CASSLGDGVGNTEAFF

d_gene: TRBD1
j_gene: TRBJ1-2
v_gene: TRBV5-1
abundance: many
CDR3nt: TGCGCCAGCAGCTTGGGAGGGACAGTCGATGGCTACACCTTC
CDR3aa: CASSLGGTVDGYTF

d_gene: -
j_gene: TRBJ1-5
v_gene: TRBV12-3/TRBV12-4
abundance: many
CDR3nt: TGTGCCAGCAGTTTACGTAGCAATCAGCCCCAGCATTTT
CDR3aa: CASSLRSNQPQHF

d_gene: -
j_gene: TRBJ1-2
v_gene: TRBV5-5
abundance: few
CDR3nt: TGTGCCAGCAGTTCCGACGGGCCCTATGGCTACACCTTC
CDR3aa: CASSSDGPYGYTF

d_gene: -
j_gene: TRBJ2-7
v_gene: TRBV5-5
abundance: many
CDR3nt: TGTGCCAGCAGCTTGGCCTCAGGGTACGAGCAGTACTTC
CDR3aa: CASSLASGYEQYF

d_gene: TRBD2
j_gene: TRBJ2-7
v_gene: TRBV28
abundance: many
CDR3nt: TGTGCCAGCAGTTCTCCTTCGGGGGGTTCAGACGAGCAGTACTTC
CDR3aa: CASSSPSGGSDEQYF

d_gene: TRBD2
j_gene: TRBJ2-1
v_gene: TRBV20-1
abundance: many
CDR3nt: TGCAGTGCTAGAGATCCCAGCGGGGTGTTTCAGTTCTTC
CDR3aa: CSARDPSGVFQFF

d_gene: -
j_gene: TRBJ2-7
v_gene: TRBV28
abundance: few
CDR3nt: TGTGCCAGCAGTTTGGGATTTGACGAGCAGTACTTC
CDR3aa: CASSLGFDEQYF

d_gene: TRBD1
j_gene: TRBJ2-1
v_gene: TRBV6-5
abundance: many
CDR3nt: TGTGCCAGCACTCGGACAGGTTCGAGCTCCTACAATGAGCAGTTCTTC
CDR3aa: CASTRTGSSSYNEQFF

d_gene: -
j_gene: TRBJ1-1
v_gene: TRBV7-9
abundance: many
CDR3nt: TGTGCCAGCAGCTTAGCAGGGTTGACTGAAGCTTTCTTT
CDR3aa: CASSLAGLTEAFF

d_gene: -
j_gene: TRBJ2-7
v_gene: TRBV29-1
abundance: many
CDR3nt: TGCAGCGTTATTCCCAGACAGTATAGCTCCTACGAGCAGTACTTC
CDR3aa: CSVIPRQYSSYEQYF

d_gene: TRBD1
j_gene: TRBJ1-2
v_gene: TRBV6-2/TRBV6-3
abundance: many
CDR3nt: TGTGCCAGCAGTCACCAAGGGGACAGAGCTAACTATGGCTACACCTTC
CDR3aa: CASSHQGDRANYGYTF

d_gene: -
j_gene: TRBJ1-2
v_gene: TRBV7-2
abundance: many
CDR3nt: TGTGCCAGCAGTTCGTTTCTGATGAGTGACTATGGCTACACCTTC
CDR3aa: CASSSFLMSDYGYTF

d_gene: -
j_gene: TRBJ1-5
v_gene: TRBV20-1
abundance: many
CDR3nt: TGCAGTGCTAGCCCGACCAGAGGACAATGGCAGCCCCAGCATTTT
CDR3aa: CSASPTRGQWQPQHF

d_gene: -
j_gene: TRBJ2-1
v_gene: TRBV12-3/TRBV12-4
abundance: many
CDR3nt: TGTGCCAGCAGTTTAGTAGGGGCCCAAGGCAATGAGCAGTTCTTC
CDR3aa: CASSLVGAQGNEQFF

d_gene: -
j_gene: TRBJ1-1
v_gene: TRBV20-1
abundance: many
CDR3nt: TGCAGTGCTAGGGAGAGGGTTAACCCTGAAGCTTTCTTT
CDR3aa: CSARERVNPEAFF

d_gene: TRBD2
j_gene: TRBJ2-3
v_gene: TRBV5-1
abundance: few
CDR3nt: TGCGCCAGCAGCGAAGGACTAGCGGTCACAGATACGCAGTATTTT
CDR3aa: CASSEGLAVTDTQYF

d_gene: -
j_gene: TRBJ2-7
v_gene: TRBV7-2
abundance: -
CDR3nt: TGTGCCAGCTCCGATTCATGGGCCTACGAGCAGTACTTC
CDR3aa: CASSDSWAYEQYF

d_gene: -
j_gene: TRBJ2-1
v_gene: TRBV20-1
abundance: many
CDR3nt: TGCAGTGCTTTAATATCTGATGCGGGATCCTACAATGAGCAGTTCTTC
CDR3aa: CSALISDAGSYNEQFF

d_gene: TRBD2
j_gene: TRBJ2-1
v_gene: TRBV5-1
abundance: many
CDR3nt: TGCGCCAGCAGCTTGCTTTTCGTGGGCGGGGGACCGAATGAGCAGTTCTTC
CDR3aa: CASSLLFVGGGPNEQFF

d_gene: -
j_gene: TRBJ1-6
v_gene: TRBV10-3
abundance: many
CDR3nt: TGTGCCATCAGTGGGGACATGATTAATTCACCCCTCCACTTT
CDR3aa: CAISGDMINSPLHF

d_gene: -
j_gene: TRBJ1-2
v_gene: TRBV14
abundance: many
CDR3nt: TGTGCCAGCAGCCCTCAGGGCTATGGCTACACCTTC
CDR3aa: CASSPQGYGYTF

d_gene: -
j_gene: TRBJ1-2
v_gene: TRBV12-3/TRBV12-4
abundance: many
CDR3nt: TGTGCCAGCAGTGGGGGGGCGATAATTAACTATGGCTACACCTTC
CDR3aa: CASSGGAIINYGYTF

d_gene: TRBD1
j_gene: TRBJ1-2
v_gene: TRBV29-1
abundance: many
CDR3nt: TGCAGCGCGTCCCAGGGACAGGGCGCTGGCTACACCTTC
CDR3aa: CSASQGQGAGYTF

d_gene: -
j_gene: TRBJ1-4
v_gene: TRBV29-1
abundance: many
CDR3nt: TGCAGCGTGGGGGGACGGCGTAATGAAAAACTGTTTTTT
CDR3aa: CSVGGRRNEKLFF

d_gene: TRBD2
j_gene: TRBJ2-1
v_gene: TRBV4-2
abundance: many
CDR3nt: TGTGCCAGCAGCCATCCTAGCGGGGGTTCCTACAATGAGCAGTTCTTC
CDR3aa: CASSHPSGGSYNEQFF

d_gene: -
j_gene: TRBJ1-1
v_gene: TRBV20-1
abundance: few
CDR3nt: TGCAGTGAGGTTAGTGACCGGGACGGTGAAGCTTTCTTT
CDR3aa: CSEVSDRDGEAFF

d_gene: TRBD2
j_gene: TRBJ2-3
v_gene: TRBV7-6
abundance: few
CDR3nt: TGTGCCAGCAGCAGCGGGACTAGCGGGGGAGGCACGCAGTATTTT
CDR3aa: CASSSGTSGGGTQYF

d_gene: -
j_gene: TRBJ2-1
v_gene: TRBV3-2
abundance: many
CDR3nt: TGTGCCAGCAGCCAGAAACAGGGGGACTACAATGAGCAGTTCTTC
CDR3aa: CASSQKQGDYNEQFF

d_gene: TRBD1
j_gene: TRBJ2-3
v_gene: TRBV7-2
abundance: many
CDR3nt: TGTGCCAGCAGCCCAATGACAGGGCCAGATACGCAGTATTTT
CDR3aa: CASSPMTGPDTQYF

d_gene: -
j_gene: TRBJ2-5
v_gene: TRBV6-5
abundance: many
CDR3nt: TGTGCCAGCAGTTACAAGGGTCAGACCCAGTACTTC
CDR3aa: CASSYKGQTQYF

d_gene: TRBD1
j_gene: TRBJ2-1
v_gene: TRBV4-3
abundance: -
CDR3nt: TGCGCCAGCAGCCCCGGACAGGTCTTGCAGCAGTTCTTC
CDR3aa: CASSPGQVLQQFF

d_gene: -
j_gene: TRBJ2-4
v_gene: TRBV4-3
abundance: many
CDR3nt: TGCGCCAGCAGCCCCAACAGGGTCGGGAAAAACATTCAGTACTTC
CDR3aa: CASSPNRVGKNIQYF

d_gene: -
j_gene: TRBJ1-6
v_gene: TRBV7-2
abundance: -
CDR3nt: -
CDR3aa: CASSFYICSAEGYSPLHF

d_gene: -
j_gene: TRBJ1-4
v_gene: TRBV14
abundance: -
CDR3nt: TGTGCCAGCAGCCAAGTTTACAGAGCAACTAATGAAAAACTGTTTTTT
CDR3aa: CASSQVYRATNEKLFF

d_gene: -
j_gene: TRBJ1-2
v_gene: TRBV27
abundance: many
CDR3nt: TGTGCCAGTCGGGATGGACGCAGCTATGGCTACACCTTC
CDR3aa: CASRDGRSYGYTF

d_gene: -
j_gene: TRBJ2-3
v_gene: TRBV15
abundance: many
CDR3nt: TGTGCCACCAGCTTCTCCCCGACAGATACGCAGTATTTT
CDR3aa: CATSFSPTDTQYF